This entry features one T cell receptor beta chain sequence. Antigen specificity is unknown. V was shortened by 9 bases and J by 4 bases, with 15 bases between the two germline ends. CDR3 length: 13 residues. Per the germline V gene, CDR1 is LNHNV and CDR2 is YYDKDF (reference sequence). This sample stems from a study of T cell responses to AZD1222 COVID-19 vaccine. Overall study findings and caveats: The study reported that nearly half of spike-specific TCRs target unmutated variant regions. Once two AZD1222 doses were given, Spike-specific TCR breadth and depth went up. Possibly, clonal diversity was underestimated; donors were largely white British and included more females.

TCRdb's copy holds only in-frame clones and misses some; the assay was immunoSEQ multiplex PCR. The sample records about 60,000 clones, approximately 80% being singletons. The chain links TRBV15 to TRBJ2-5, with a tentative D call TRBD2 (5 bases). The sequence came from an adult in good health. Here the sequenced sample was peripheral blood, taken on day 0 of AZD1222 vaccination. In DNA, the CDR3 is TGTGCCACGGCCCGGGAAGAGGGAGAGACCCAGTACTTC. This encodes CATAREEGETQYF.